This entry features one TCR beta chain sequence. The antigen is not known. Germline CDR1 SGHAT, CDR2 FQNNGV. This CDR3 is 15 amino acids long. The V and J ends lost 0 bases and 5 bases, in that order; junction bases with no gene match: 4. Clones were sequenced by immunoSEQ multiplex PCR, and TCRdb holds only the in-frame ones, with some missing. The sample contains over 100,000 clones, about nine tenths of which appear only once. This entry is derived from a study of T cell responses to AZD1222 COVID-19 vaccine. General study findings and limits: Per reports, nearly half of all spike-specific TCRs target regions that are unmutated in variants. Among the donors, most were white British and more were female, and clonal diversity was possibly underestimated. Regions 160-218 and 743-854 held dominance among vaccine-associated CD4 TCRs, which spanned spike.

Sequences were derived from peripheral blood, sampled on day 0 of AZD1222 vaccination. The V call is TRBV11-2, the J call TRBJ2-7; 10 positions match TRBD1. This sequence was found in an adult in good health. The CDR3, as DNA: TGTGCCAGCAGCTTAGACTGGGACAGGGGAAACGAGCAGTACTTC. Protein sequence: CASSLDWDRGNEQYF.